This T cell receptor (beta chain) was recorded in a study of blood T cell repertoires in COVID-19. On the study more broadly: Sites across the United States, Italy and Spain contributed samples from acute and convalescent COVID-19. In each case, the material was cDNA or gDNA derived from T cells, B-cell-depleted T cells, or PBMCs.

V lost 1 base, J lost 8 bases, and 8 bases stayed unmatched. The CDR3 length is 15 residues. Germline lookup yields CDR1 SGHKS and CDR2 YYEKEE (reference sequence). This table comes from immunoSEQ multiplex PCR, and its TCRdb copy is limited to in-frame clones, with some not included. This table has about 81,000 clones, 80% to 90% appearing once. The specimen was peripheral blood. This receptor was taken from a woman older than 75 with acute or convalescent COVID-19. The chain joins TRBV5-5 to TRBJ2-1; 8 nucleotides line up with TRBD1. CDR3 in DNA: TGTGCCAGCAGCTTGCAGGGGGCGAGGGGGGATGAGCAGTTCTTC. This codes for CASSLQGARGDEQFF.